Listed below are T cell receptor beta chains from one sample, sequenced in a study of control samples from healthy donors and cancer patients. Method: immunoSEQ multiplex PCR; TCRdb's copy keeps in-frame clones and lacks some. Among some 140,000 clones listed, 80% to 95% were seen once. The specimen was blood. These receptor sequences come from a man aged 25-45 years in good health. Both conserved end residues are part of each CDR3. D genes are given only for firm matches. Part of the rows lack a size; the others show once, few, many or a class for expanded clones.

V gene	clone size	J gene	D gene	CDR3 DNA	CDR3 protein
TRBV6-5	-	TRBJ2-7	-	TGTGCCAGCAGTTACAGGGGGAGTACCGAGCAGTACTTC	CASSYRGSTEQYF
TRBV28	-	TRBJ2-5	-	TGTGCCAGCAGTTTTCTGGACCCAAGGTGGGGGGACCAAGAGACCCAGTACTTC	CASSFLDPRWGDQETQYF
TRBV7-8	-	TRBJ2-7	-	TGTGCCAGCAGCTTACGGGGGCAGGGGTCGAACTACGAGCAGTACTTC	CASSLRGQGSNYEQYF
TRBV5-1	-	TRBJ1-2	-	TGCGCCAGCAGCTTGGTAACAGGTACTAACTATGGCTACACCTTC	CASSLVTGTNYGYTF
TRBV5-8	once	TRBJ1-5	-	TGTGCCAGCAGCCCGGACCCGCTTGGGGGAGGCAATCAGCCCCAGCATTTT	CASSPDPLGGGNQPQHF
TRBV14	once	TRBJ2-1	-	TGTGCCAGCAGCCATAGGAGTCGGTACAATGAGCAGTTCTTC	CASSHRSRYNEQFF
TRBV4-3	-	TRBJ2-6	TRBD2	TGCGCCAGCAGCCAAGAGAGGCCTAGCGGGAGATCTGGGGCCAACGTCCTGACTTTC	CASSQERPSGRSGANVLTF
TRBV4-1	-	TRBJ2-7	-	TGCGCCAGCAGCCAAGATTTGAAGGAGCAGTACTTC	CASSQDLKEQYF
TRBV30	-	TRBJ1-2	-	TGTGCCTGGACGGACGCGACGGGGCCAGGCTACACCTTC	CAWTDATGPGYTF
TRBV2	-	TRBJ1-1	-	TGTGCCAGCAGTGAAGCGCCGTCGAAGAACACTGAAGCTTTCTTT	CASSEAPSKNTEAFF
TRBV12-5	-	TRBJ2-1	TRBD2	TGTGCTAGTGGGGGACTAGCGGGATCTGAGCAGTTCTTC	CASGGLAGSEQFF
TRBV15	-	TRBJ1-2	-	TGTGCCACCAGCAGAGGAGGTCCAGGGAACAATGTGGGCTACACCTTC	CATSRGGPGNNVGYTF
TRBV28	-	TRBJ2-2	-	TGTGCCAGCAGTTTTGGGCCCAACCAGGACACCGGGGAGCTGTTTTTT	CASSFGPNQDTGELFF
TRBV27	-	TRBJ1-2	TRBD1	TGTGCCAGCAGTTTTACCTCGACAGGGCTCAGCGGCTACACCTTC	CASSFTSTGLSGYTF
TRBV5-6	-	TRBJ2-2	TRBD1	TGTGCCAGCAGCTTTTACACCGGGACAGGGGAAACCGGGGAGCTGTTTTTT	CASSFYTGTGETGELFF
TRBV21-1	-	TRBJ1-2	-	TGTGCCAGCAGTGGACGGTCAAATGGCTACACCTTC	CASSGRSNGYTF
TRBV28	-	TRBJ2-3	TRBD2	TGTGCCAGCAGTTATCAGACTAGCGGGATTGATACGCAGTATTTT	CASSYQTSGIDTQYF
TRBV27	-	TRBJ1-6	-	TGTGCCAGCAGCCCTATAACGGGGCTCAGCTCCTATAATTCACCCCTCCACTTT	CASSPITGLSSYNSPLHF
TRBV6-4	-	TRBJ2-3	-	TGTGCCAGCAGTGACTCTGCCGGGCTAACAGATACGCAGTATTTT	CASSDSAGLTDTQYF
TRBV28	-	TRBJ1-4	-	TGTGCCAGCAGTTCCTCAAATGAAAAACTGTTTTTT	CASSSSNEKLFF
TRBV11-2	-	TRBJ2-1	-	TGTGCCAGCAGCTCGTATAGGGGGAGCTCCTACAATGAGCAGTTCTTC	CASSSYRGSSYNEQFF
TRBV21-1	few	TRBJ1-3	-	TGTGCCAGCAGCCTCCCCTTCGGCCGGACAGGGGAAAACACCATATATTTT	CASSLPFGRTGENTIYF
TRBV29-1	-	TRBJ1-1	-	TGCAGCGTTGAAGACGGGACCCCGTCTGAAGCTTTCTTT	CSVEDGTPSEAFF
TRBV9	-	TRBJ2-1	TRBD2	TGTGCCAGCAGCCCGCGGACTAGCGGGCTTACTGACAATGAGCAGTTCTTC	CASSPRTSGLTDNEQFF
TRBV12-3/TRBV12-4	-	TRBJ1-2	TRBD1	TGTGCCAGCAGTCTCACTGGACAGGGATCGGCCGCCTTC	CASSLTGQGSAAF
TRBV9	-	TRBJ2-1	-	TGTGCCAGCAGCCCAGCCCCCAGGAGGACGGACAATGAGCAGTTCTTC	CASSPAPRRTDNEQFF
TRBV15	-	TRBJ2-3	TRBD2	TGTGCCACCAGCAGAGTGGGAGGGAGTGGGGCAGATACGCAGTATTTT	CATSRVGGSGADTQYF
TRBV2	few	TRBJ1-2	-	TGTGCCAGCAGTGAACAAGGGCCAGTGGTCTATGGCTACACCTTC	CASSEQGPVVYGYTF
TRBV19	-	TRBJ2-1	-	TGTGCCAGTCGCGACGGGGTCGATGAGCAGTTCTTC	CASRDGVDEQFF
TRBV20-1	once	TRBJ1-2	TRBD1	TGCAGTGCTAGTCGCGACAGGGGGAATGGCTACACCTTC	CSASRDRGNGYTF
TRBV3-1/TRBV3-2	few	TRBJ2-3	-	TGTGCCAGCAGCCAAGTCGGAGATACGCAGTATTTT	CASSQVGDTQYF
TRBV11-3	-	TRBJ2-3	TRBD2	TGTGCCAGCAGCGGAGGACTAGCGGGAGCGCGCACAGATACGCAGTATTTT	CASSGGLAGARTDTQYF
TRBV7-9	-	TRBJ1-1	-	TGTGCCAGCAGCCCCCCGGGGCCGGCCGCAAACACTGAAGCTTTCTTT	CASSPPGPAANTEAFF